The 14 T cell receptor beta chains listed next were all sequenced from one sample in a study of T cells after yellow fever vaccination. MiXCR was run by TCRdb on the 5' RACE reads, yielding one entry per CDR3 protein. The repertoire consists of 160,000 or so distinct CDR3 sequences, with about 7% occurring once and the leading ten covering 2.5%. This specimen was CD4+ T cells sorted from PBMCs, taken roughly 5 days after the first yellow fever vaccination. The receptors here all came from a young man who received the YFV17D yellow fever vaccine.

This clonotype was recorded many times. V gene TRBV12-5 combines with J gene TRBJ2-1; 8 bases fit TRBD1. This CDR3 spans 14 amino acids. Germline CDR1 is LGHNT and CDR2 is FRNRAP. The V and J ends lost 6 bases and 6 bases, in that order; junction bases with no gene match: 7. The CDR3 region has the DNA TGTGCTAGTGGAGTCGGACAGGGAAGCAATGAGCAGTTCTTC. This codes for CASGVGQGSNEQFF.

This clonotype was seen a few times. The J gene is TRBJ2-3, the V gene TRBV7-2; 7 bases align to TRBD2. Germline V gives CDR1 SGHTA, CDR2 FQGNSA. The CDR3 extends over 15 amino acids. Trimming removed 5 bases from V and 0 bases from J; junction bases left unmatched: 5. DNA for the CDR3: TGTGCCAGCAGCATCTGGACTAGTAGCACAGATACGCAGTATTTT. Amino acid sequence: CASSIWTSSTDTQYF.

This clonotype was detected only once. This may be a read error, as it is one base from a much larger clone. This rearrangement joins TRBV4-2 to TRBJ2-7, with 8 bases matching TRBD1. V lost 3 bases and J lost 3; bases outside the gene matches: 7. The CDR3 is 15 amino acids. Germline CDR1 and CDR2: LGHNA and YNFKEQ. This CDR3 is CASSHDDGQGYEQYF. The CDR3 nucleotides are TGTGCCAGCAGCCATGACGATGGACAGGGCTACGAGCAGTACTTC.

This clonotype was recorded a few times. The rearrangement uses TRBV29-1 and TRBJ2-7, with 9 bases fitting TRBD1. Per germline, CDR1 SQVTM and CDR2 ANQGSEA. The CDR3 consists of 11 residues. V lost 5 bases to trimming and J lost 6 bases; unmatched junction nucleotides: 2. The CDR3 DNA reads TGCAGCGTTCGGGGACAGGGCGAGCAGTACGTC. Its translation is CSVRGQGEQYV.

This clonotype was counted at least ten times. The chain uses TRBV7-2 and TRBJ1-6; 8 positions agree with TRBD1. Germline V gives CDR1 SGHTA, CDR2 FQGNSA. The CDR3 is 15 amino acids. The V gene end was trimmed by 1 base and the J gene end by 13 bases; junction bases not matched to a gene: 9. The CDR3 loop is CASSLVGTGPWPLHF. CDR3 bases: TGTGCCAGCAGCTTAGTAGGGACAGGTCCTTGGCCCCTCCACTTT.

Here the CDR3 DNA reads TGTGCCAGCAGCTTGCCAGGGGGTAACACCATATATTTT. Encoded protein: CASSLPGGNTIYF. This chain uses TRBV7-2 with TRBJ1-3; 7 bases match TRBD1. The CDR3 extends over 13 amino acids. Trimming cost V 3 bases and J 7 bases; bases outside gene matches: 3. CDR1 SGHTA and CDR2 FQGNSA come from the germline V gene. The variable domain in full, completed from reference TRBV7-2 and TRBJ1-3, reads GAGVSQSPSNKVTEKGKDVELRCDPISGHTALYWYRQSLGQGLEFLIYFQGNSAPDKSGLPSDRFSAERTGGSVSTLTIQRTQQEDSAVYLCASSLPGGNTIYFGEGSWLTVV.

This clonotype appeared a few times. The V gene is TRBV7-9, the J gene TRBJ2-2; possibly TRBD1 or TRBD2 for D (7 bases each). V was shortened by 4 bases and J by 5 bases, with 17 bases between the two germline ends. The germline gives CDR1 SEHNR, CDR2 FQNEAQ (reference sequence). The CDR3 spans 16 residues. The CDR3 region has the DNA TGTGCCAGCAGCTCCCTTGCCAGGGGGGGAACCGGGGAGCTGTTTTTT. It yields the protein CASSSLARGGTGELFF. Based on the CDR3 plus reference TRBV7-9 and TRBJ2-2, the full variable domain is DTGVSQNPRHKITKRGQNVTFRCDPISEHNRLYWYRQTLGQGPEFLTYFQNEAQLEKSRLLSDRFSAERPKGSFSTLEIQRTEQGDSAMYLCASSSLARGGTGELFFGEGSRLTVL.

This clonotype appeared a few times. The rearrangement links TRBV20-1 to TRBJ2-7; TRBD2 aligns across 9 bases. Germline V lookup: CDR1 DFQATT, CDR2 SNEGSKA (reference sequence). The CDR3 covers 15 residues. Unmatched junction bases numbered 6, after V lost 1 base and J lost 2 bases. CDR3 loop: CSARGGSGSTYEQYF. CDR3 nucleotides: TGCAGTGCTAGAGGTGGTAGCGGGAGTACCTACGAGCAGTACTTC.

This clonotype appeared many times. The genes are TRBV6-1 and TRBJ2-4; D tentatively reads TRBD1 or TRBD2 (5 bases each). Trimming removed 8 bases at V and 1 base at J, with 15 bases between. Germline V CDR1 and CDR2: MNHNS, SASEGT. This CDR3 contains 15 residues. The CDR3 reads CASGDALRAKNIQYF. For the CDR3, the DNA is TGTGCCAGCGGGGACGCCCTCCGGGCCAAAAACATTCAGTACTTC.

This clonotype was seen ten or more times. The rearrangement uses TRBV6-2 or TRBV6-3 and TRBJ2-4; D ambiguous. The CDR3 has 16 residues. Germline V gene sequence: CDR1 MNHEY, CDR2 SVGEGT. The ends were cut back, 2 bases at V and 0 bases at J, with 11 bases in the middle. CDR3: CASSYIWKLAKNIQYF. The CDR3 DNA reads TGTGCCAGCAGTTACATCTGGAAACTAGCCAAAAACATTCAGTACTTC.

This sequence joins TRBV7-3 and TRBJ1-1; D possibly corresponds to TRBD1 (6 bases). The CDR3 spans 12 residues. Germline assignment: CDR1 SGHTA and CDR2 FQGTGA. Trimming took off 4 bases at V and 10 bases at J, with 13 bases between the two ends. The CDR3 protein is CASSSYQGRAFF. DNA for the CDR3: TGTGCCAGCAGCTCCTATCAGGGGCGAGCTTTCTTT.

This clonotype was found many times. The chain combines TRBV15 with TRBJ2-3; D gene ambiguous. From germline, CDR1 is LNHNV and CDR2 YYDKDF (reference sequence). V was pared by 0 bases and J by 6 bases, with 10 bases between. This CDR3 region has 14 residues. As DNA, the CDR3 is TGTGCCACCAGCAGAGACTCTCAGTTCGATACGCAGTATTTT. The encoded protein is CATSRDSQFDTQYF.

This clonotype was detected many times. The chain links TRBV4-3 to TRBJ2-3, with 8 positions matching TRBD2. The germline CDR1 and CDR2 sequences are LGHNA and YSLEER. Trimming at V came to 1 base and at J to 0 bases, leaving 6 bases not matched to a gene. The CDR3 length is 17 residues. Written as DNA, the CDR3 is TGCGCCAGCAGCCAAGGGGCTAGCGGGTTTAGCACAGATACGCAGTATTTT. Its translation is CASSQGASGFSTDTQYF.

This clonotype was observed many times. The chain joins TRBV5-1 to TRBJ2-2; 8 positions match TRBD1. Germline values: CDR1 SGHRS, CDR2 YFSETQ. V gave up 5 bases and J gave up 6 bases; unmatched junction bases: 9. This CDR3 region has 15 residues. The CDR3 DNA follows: TGCGCCAGCAGATCGGGACAGGTTTCCGCCGGGGAGCTGTTTTTT. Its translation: CASRSGQVSAGELFF.